These 29 T cell receptor beta chains came from one sample sequenced in a study of blood T cell repertoires in COVID-19. Assay: immunoSEQ multiplex PCR; the TCRdb copy retains only in-frame clones and omits some. The sample lists roughly 250,000 clones, roughly 86% seen once, with about 1.5% in the top ten. Specimen: PBMCs or T cells enriched from blood (not recorded which). All receptors derive from a woman aged 45 to 65 who had recovered from COVID-19.

This rearrangement joins TRBV5-1 to TRBJ2-2; 8 bases map to TRBD2. Unmatched junction bases numbered 12, after V lost 4 bases and J lost 7 bases. The CDR3 runs to 16 residues. Looked up from germline, CDR1 is SGHRS and CDR2 is YFSETQ. CDR3 amino acids: CASSDAPSGSGGELFF. The CDR3 region has the DNA TGCGCCAGCAGCGATGCCCCAAGCGGGAGTGGCGGGGAGCTGTTTTTT.

V usage is TRBV27 and J usage is TRBJ1-2, with a tentative D call TRBD1 (6 bases). The germline V and J ends were trimmed by 4 bases and 4 bases, with 16 bases remaining between them. The CDR3 contains 15 residues. The germline gives CDR1 MNHEY, CDR2 SMNVEV (reference sequence). The CDR3 loop is CASSSPGQPIYGYTF. The DNA of the CDR3 is TGTGCCAGCAGTTCCCCAGGACAGCCGATCTATGGCTACACCTTC.

V is TRBV21-1 and J is TRBJ2-5; the D call in the table, TRBD2, was not verified against the DNA. TRBV21-1 is described as a pseudogene. This CDR3 is 16 amino acids long. CDR3 bases: TGTGCCAGCAGCAAAGAGGAGGGGCTGTACCAAGAGACCCAGTACTTC. This sequence encodes CASSKEEGLYQETQYF.

The chain combines TRBV9 with TRBJ2-1; 7 nucleotides line up with TRBD2. CDR1 and CDR2 (germline): SGDLS, YYNGEE. The CDR3 loop spans 15 amino acids. After removal of 4 bases from V and 1 base from J, the junction contained 5 bases not matched to a gene. The CDR3, as DNA: TGTGCCAGCAGCTCGAGACTAGCATCCTACAATGAGCAGTTCTTC. This gives the protein CASSSRLASYNEQFF.

The rearrangement links TRBV7-2 to TRBJ2-1, with a weak D call TRBD2 (6 bases). From germline, CDR1 is SGHTA and CDR2 FQGNSA. The V end lost 5 bases, the J end lost 6 bases, and 17 bases lay between the germline ends. CDR3 length equals 15 residues. CDR3 residues: CASSRGTLKFNEQFF. The CDR3 DNA sequence: TGTGCCAGCAGCCGCGGGACCCTGAAATTCAATGAGCAGTTCTTC.

A single count supports this clone. The gene calls are TRBV7-9 and TRBJ1-6; the match to TRBD1 covers 9 bases. The CDR3 extends over 14 amino acids. CDR1 SEHNR and CDR2 FQNEAQ come from the germline V gene (reference sequence). The junction had 0 bases not matched to a gene; V was cut back by 1 base and J by 8 bases. The CDR3 DNA reads TGTGCCAGCAGCTTAGGGGACAGGGATTCACCCCTCCACTTT. Protein product: CASSLGDRDSPLHF.

The rearrangement links TRBV15 to TRBJ2-4; 7 bases line up with TRBD2. V lost 3 bases to trimming and J lost 0 bases; unmatched junction nucleotides: 8. This CDR3 contains 17 residues. Germline loops: CDR1 LNHNV, CDR2 YYDKDF (reference sequence). In DNA form, the CDR3 reads TGTGCCACCAGCAGGCCCTTAGCGGGCGTAGCCAAAAACATTCAGTACTTC. It is translated as CATSRPLAGVAKNIQYF.

This clone was seen a single time. The chain has TRBV28 and TRBJ2-3; 8 bases map to TRBD2. The V and J ends lost 6 bases and 6 bases, in that order; junction bases with no gene match: 20. The CDR3 runs 18 residues. Germline V lookup: CDR1 MDHEN, CDR2 SYDVKM. CDR3 nucleotide sequence: TGTGCCAGCAGCCCACCCCCCCTCATAGCGGGGTCGCCGGATACGCAGTATTTT. Protein: CASSPPPLIAGSPDTQYF.

The chain carries TRBV7-6 and TRBJ2-1, with 10 bases fitting TRBD2. CDR1 and CDR2 (germline): SGHVS, FNYEAQ. This CDR3 has 15 residues. V trimming: 1 base; J trimming: 7 bases; junction bases outside the gene matches: 4. The CDR3 bases are TGTGCCAGCAGCTTAGAACTAGCGGGAAGAAATGAGCAGTTCTTC. This codes for CASSLELAGRNEQFF.

The chain employs TRBV27 and TRBJ1-1; TRBD1 matches 7 bases. Trimming cost V 2 bases and J 4 bases; bases outside gene matches: 4. Per the germline V gene, CDR1 is MNHEY and CDR2 is SMNVEV (reference sequence). The CDR3 has 14 amino acids. CDR3 amino acids: CASSLEGAPTEAFF. In DNA, the CDR3 is TGTGCCAGCAGTTTAGAGGGGGCGCCCACTGAAGCTTTCTTT.

The rearrangement uses TRBV19 and TRBJ2-5, with D possibly TRBD1 on 6 matching bases. CDR1 is LNHDA and CDR2 is SQIVND in the germline V gene (reference sequence). The V end lost 4 bases, the J end lost 2 bases, and 11 bases lay between the germline ends. The CDR3 consists of 14 residues. CDR3 residues: CASSKAGVQETQYF. In DNA form, the CDR3 reads TGTGCCAGTAGTAAGGCAGGGGTACAAGAGACCCAGTACTTC. Combining the CDR3 with reference TRBV19 and TRBJ2-5 gives the whole variable domain DGGITQSPKYLFRKEGQNVTLSCEQNLNHDAMYWYRQDPGQGLRLIYYSQIVNDFQKGDIAEGYSVSREKKESFPLTVTSAQKNPTAFYLCASSKAGVQETQYFGPGTRLLVL.

This chain joins TRBV6-1 and TRBJ1-3; 7 bases agree with TRBD1. CDR1 and CDR2 from the germline V gene are MNHNS and SASEGT. J was trimmed by 2 bases and V by 2 bases; bases with no gene match: 0. The CDR3 extends over 14 amino acids. The CDR3 DNA follows: TGTGCCAGCAGTGAACAGGGGGCTGGAAACACCATATATTTT. Translated, it gives CASSEQGAGNTIYF.

J is TRBJ2-2 and V is TRBV28; tentative D call: TRBD2 (6 bases). Trimming removed 5 bases from V and 1 base from J, with 17 bases in between. Looked up from germline, CDR1 is MDHEN and CDR2 is SYDVKM. This CDR3 contains 17 residues. As DNA, the CDR3 is TGTGCCAGCAGTATCTGGGGCGGGATTCAGAACACCGGGGAGCTGTTTTTT. This translates into CASSIWGGIQNTGELFF.

The chain combines TRBV30 with TRBJ2-1; D gene uncertain. Looked up from germline, CDR1 is GTSNPN and CDR2 is SVGIG (reference sequence). This CDR3 is 11 amino acids long. Trimming removed 5 bases from V and 10 bases from J, with 12 bases in between. The CDR3 protein is CAWENLSEQFF. The DNA of the CDR3 is TGTGCCTGGGAGAACCTATCGGAGCAGTTCTTC. The full variable domain, with the rest looked up from reference TRBV30 and TRBJ2-1, is SQTIHQWPATLVQPVGSPLSLECTVEGTSNPNLYWYRQAAGRGLQLLFYSVGIGQISSEVPQNLSASRPQDRQFILSSKKLLLSDSGFYLCAWENLSEQFFGPGTRLTVL.

The chain couples TRBV18 to TRBJ1-4; 8 bases line up with TRBD1. Germline V gene data show CDR1 as KGHSH and CDR2 as LQKENI. The CDR3 loop spans 15 amino acids. With 4 bases clipped from V and 4 bases from J, the junction kept 5 bases outside the gene matches. CDR3 DNA: TGTGCCAGCTCACTCGGACAGGGCTTTAATGAAAAACTGTTTTTT. This codes for CASSLGQGFNEKLFF.

The chain uses TRBV7-2 and TRBJ1-5; D is unclear. CDR1 and CDR2 from the germline V gene are SGHTA and FQGNSA. The V end was cut by 0 bases, the J end by 1 base, with 7 bases between. The CDR3 loop spans 15 amino acids. DNA for the CDR3: TGTGCCAGCAGCTTAGCAGGGAGGAGCAATCAGCCCCAGCATTTT. It translates to CASSLAGRSNQPQHF.

The chain uses TRBV28 and TRBJ1-4, with D perhaps TRBD1 (5 bases). V was pared by 3 bases and J by 5 bases, with 13 bases between. CDR3 length equals 15 residues. Germline CDR1 is MDHEN and CDR2 is SYDVKM. The CDR3 loop reads CASSFTARVNEKLFF. The CDR3 nucleotides are TGTGCCAGCAGTTTCACCGCCAGGGTGAATGAAAAACTGTTTTTT.

This clone was counted a single time. The V gene is TRBV18, the J gene TRBJ2-7, with D possibly TRBD1 on 6 matching bases. The CDR3 has 14 residues. The V gene's germline CDR1 is KGHSH and CDR2 LQKENI. V gave up 2 bases and J gave up 2 bases, with 10 bases separating them. In DNA, the CDR3 is TGTGCCAGCTCACCAAGGACAGAGACCTACGAGCAGTACTTC. Its protein product is CASSPRTETYEQYF.

The chain links TRBV4-1 to TRBJ2-7; 10 nucleotides line up with TRBD1. This CDR3 has 15 amino acids. V dropped 4 bases and J dropped 2; count of bases not matched to a gene: 5. Germline V CDR1 and CDR2: MGHRA, YSYEKL. This CDR3 reads CASSLQTGGPYEQYF. As DNA, the CDR3 is TGCGCCAGCAGCCTCCAGACAGGGGGCCCCTACGAGCAGTACTTC.

This sequence joins TRBV5-1 and TRBJ2-7; D is undetermined. The CDR3 has 16 residues. V lost 0 bases and J 7 bases, leaving 20 bases between the germline ends. CDR1 and CDR2 (germline): SGHRS, YFSETQ. The CDR3 spells CASSLATDIGRREQYF. Here the CDR3 DNA reads TGCGCCAGCAGCTTGGCCACGGATATAGGTCGGAGAGAGCAGTACTTC.

The V and J genes are TRBV7-3 and TRBJ2-2; D is uncertain. CDR3 size: 15 residues. Germline lookup yields CDR1 SGHTA and CDR2 FQGTGA. Trimming stripped 7 bases from V and 4 bases from J, with 16 bases between. The CDR3 here is CASTPLTAGTGELFF. CDR3 DNA: TGTGCCAGCACCCCTCTGACTGCCGGCACCGGGGAGCTGTTTTTT.

This sequence joins TRBV5-1 and TRBJ2-7; D is possibly TRBD1 (5 bases). The V end lost 3 bases, the J end lost 3 bases, and 13 bases lay between the germline ends. The CDR3 is made up of 14 amino acids. Germline V gene data show CDR1 as SGHRS and CDR2 as YFSETQ. CDR3 bases: TGCGCCAGCAGCTCCCAGGGCCCTAACTACGAGCAGTACTTC. Translating gives CASSSQGPNYEQYF.

The J gene is TRBJ1-3, the V gene TRBV19, with D uncertain. V was clipped by 7 bases and J by 2 bases, with 9 bases between them. The V gene's germline CDR1 is LNHDA and CDR2 SQIVND (reference sequence). This CDR3 spans 13 amino acids. The CDR3 DNA follows: TGTGCCAGTAACCAGGAGGCTGGAAACACCATATATTTT. It specifies CASNQEAGNTIYF.

The CDR3 here is CASSLGGVSKNIQYF. In DNA form, the CDR3 reads TGTGCCAGCAGCCTGGGAGGGGTGAGCAAAAACATTCAGTACTTC. V usage is TRBV6-5 and J usage is TRBJ2-4; 7 bases align to TRBD2. Germline V gene data show CDR1 as MNHEY and CDR2 as SVGAGI. CDR3 length equals 15 residues. Germline trimming cut 6 bases from V and 3 bases from J; bases unmatched to any gene: 8.

This clone appeared a few times. This chain links TRBV25-1 with TRBJ2-1; TRBD2 agrees at 9 bases. CDR1 and CDR2 from the germline V gene are MGHDK and SYGVNS. V trimming: 3 bases; J trimming: 5 bases; junction bases outside the gene matches: 5. The CDR3 covers 15 residues. CDR3 DNA sequence: TGTGCCAGCAGTGAGGGGAGACTAGCGGACAATGAGCAGTTCTTC. Translated, it gives CASSEGRLADNEQFF.

The chain employs TRBV4-3 and TRBJ1-4; maybe TRBD1 (6 bases). The germline V gene has CDR1 LGHNA and CDR2 YSLEER. The CDR3 extends over 15 amino acids. V lost 3 bases and J 5 bases, leaving 13 bases between the germline ends. CDR3 sequence (DNA): TGCGCCAGCAGCCAGGATTTAGGGGGAAATGAAAAACTGTTTTTT. Translation gives CASSQDLGGNEKLFF.

As DNA, the CDR3 is TGTGCCAGTAGTATAGATAGCCGCCTTCCCAATGAGCAGTTCTTC. It specifies CASSIDSRLPNEQFF. The chain recombines TRBV19 with TRBJ2-1; D uncertain. Deletions cut 0 bases from V and 6 bases from J, with 12 bases between. This CDR3 region has 15 residues. In germline, CDR1 is LNHDA, CDR2 SQIVND (reference sequence).

This chain connects TRBV14 to TRBJ1-1, with D tentatively TRBD1 (6 bases). The V gene lost 1 base and the J gene lost 3 bases, with 18 bases spanning the gap. The germline CDR1 and CDR2 sequences are SGHDN and FVKESK. This CDR3 is built from 17 residues. For the CDR3, the DNA is TGTGCCAGCAGCCAAGTTTATACCGGACAGTGGCACACTGAAGCTTTCTTT. This sequence encodes CASSQVYTGQWHTEAFF.

This chain links TRBV28 with TRBJ1-3; D is ambiguous. The length of the CDR3 is 13 residues. Germline V gene data show CDR1 as MDHEN and CDR2 as SYDVKM. V dropped 5 bases and J dropped 0 bases, with 5 bases sitting between them. CDR3 nucleotides: TGTGCCAGCAGTGAGGTCTCTGGAAACACCATATATTTT. This gives the protein CASSEVSGNTIYF.